The sequence of this TCR beta chain was determined in a study of blood T cell repertoires in COVID-19. Overall study context: Sites in the United States, Italy and Spain provided acute and convalescent COVID-19 samples. Sample material is recorded as cDNA or gDNA derived from T cells, B-cell-depleted T cells, or PBMCs.

There are 20 residues in the CDR3. Per the original methods: From reference gene primer amplification, estimates of nucleated cell counts were derived. Data came from immunoSEQ multiplex PCR; TCRdb stores just in-frame clones and leaves some out. V and J calls plus clone size are reproduced from that table; the DNA served to infer D and trimming. The sample carries around 40,000 clones, roughly 90% recorded once. The receptor was isolated from a man between 60 and 75 years old with active COVID-19. The material sequenced was peripheral blood. The V and J genes are TRBV21-1 and TRBJ2-1; TRBD2, the table's D call, was not compared with the DNA. TRBV21-1 is labeled a pseudogene. The DNA of the CDR3 is TGTGCCAGCAGCAAAGCGCAAGAGCGGGAGGGCCGAGTGTTCTACAATGAGCAGTTCTTC. Encoded protein: CASSKAQEREGRVFYNEQFF.